This TCR beta chain was documented in a study of blood T cell repertoires in COVID-19. Clones were read by immunoSEQ multiplex PCR, and TCRdb kept only the in-frame ones, dropping some. The data contain some 670,000 clones, 85% to 90% of them seen just once; the ten biggest clones take up roughly 0.25%. Germline V gene data show CDR1 as SGHRS and CDR2 as YFSETQ. CDR3 size: 15 residues. The V end lost 4 bases, the J end lost 0 bases, and 10 bases lay between the germline ends. Input material: peripheral blood. This chain connects TRBV5-1 to TRBJ2-2; perhaps TRBD1 as D (6 bases). This clonotype originated in a woman aged 18-30 years with acute or convalescent COVID-19. In nucleotides, the CDR3 is TGCGCCAGCAGCCAGGACAGAACGAACACCGGGGAGCTGTTTTTT. This codes for CASSQDRTNTGELFF.